This T cell receptor beta chain was retrieved from a study of T-cell reconstitution after alpha-beta-depleted transplantation in children. Broader study findings: A year had passed since transplant, and T-cell counts and diversity by then came mostly from newly produced T cells. Where some patients showed high TCRbeta diversity at day 60, it came from recipient T cells and thymic progenitors that had survived. Expanded graft clones, several hundred of them, were reportedly the source of alpha-beta T cells about two months after transplant.

The authors prepared the TCRbeta library with unique molecular identifiers. In TCRdb, the PCR reads were re-called with MiXCR into one record per CDR3 protein. The table records 500,000 to 650,000 distinct CDR3 sequences, 10% to 12% of them present only once. For this clonotype: Its antigen is not known.

The receptor was isolated from a female patient aged 2-10 years who had a stem cell transplant for aplastic anemia, so the T cells may come from the graft donor. The material sequenced was PBMCs, mostly from graft donor cells, taken 180 days after TCRalphabeta/CD19-depleted stem cell transplant.

The CDR3 region has the DNA TGTGCCACCAGTCTAGGCGGGGGCCACAATGAGCAGTTCTTC. Translating it yields CATSLGGGHNEQFF. J is TRBJ2-1 and V is TRBV24-1, with a possible D match to TRBD2 (7 bases). The CDR3 sequence is 14 residues long. Per the germline V gene, CDR1 is KGHDR and CDR2 is SFDVKD. V was shortened by 6 bases and J by 5 bases, with 13 bases between the two germline ends.